Listed below are T cell receptor beta chains from one sample, sequenced in a study of beta chain features in type 1 diabetes. Libraries were prepared by immunoSEQ multiplex PCR; TCRdb keeps only in-frame clonotypes and omits some of them. The sample has some 900,000 clones; about a sixth are singletons. Sequences were obtained from naive CD4+ T cells from blood. Source of these receptors: a woman younger than 30 in good health. The CDR3 runs from the conserved cysteine through the conserved F or W. The D gene is left open where the match is weak. Size is stated for part of the rows, as once, few or many counts, or as a class when the clone is expanded.

v_gene,j_gene,abundance,d_gene,CDR3nt,CDR3aa
TRBV6-5,TRBJ1-3,-,-,TGTGCCAGCAGGACAGCCTCTGGAAACACCATATATTTT,CASRTASGNTIYF
TRBV19,TRBJ2-3,-,-,TGTGCCAGTAGTATTGGGGATACGCAGTATTTT,CASSIGDTQYF
TRBV4-2,TRBJ1-4,few,-,TGTGCCAGCAGCCGCGTGGGTGCTGGTGAAAAACTGTTTTTT,CASSRVGAGEKLFF
TRBV5-1,TRBJ2-2,-,-,TGCGCCAGCAGCCCAACAGGGAACACCGGGGAGCTGTTTTTT,CASSPTGNTGELFF
TRBV28,TRBJ2-5,-,-,TGTGCCAGCAGGGTTTTCGGCGAGACCCAGTACTTC,CASRVFGETQYF
TRBV18,TRBJ2-7,few,-,TGTGCCAGCTCACTCGGGACCGCAAACTCCTACGAGCAGTACTTC,CASSLGTANSYEQYF
TRBV4-1,TRBJ1-5,-,-,TGCGCCAGCAGCCCTCAGGGAAGCAATCAGCCCCAGCATTTT,CASSPQGSNQPQHF
TRBV18,TRBJ2-1,few,TRBD1,TGTGCCAGCAAGCAGGGGGCGAGGAATGAGCAGTTCTTC,CASKQGARNEQFF
TRBV5-1,TRBJ2-4,-,TRBD2,TGCGCCAGCAGCTCGACTAGCGGGAGCCCCCATAGCAAAAACATTCAGTACTTC,CASSSTSGSPHSKNIQYF
TRBV10-3,TRBJ2-1,many,TRBD2,TGTGCCATCAGCTCCAACCTAGCGGCGGGGTCCAATGAGCAGTTCTTC,CAISSNLAAGSNEQFF
TRBV19,TRBJ2-5,-,-,TGTGCCAGTAGGGCGGCCGGGACCCAGTACTTC,CASRAAGTQYF
TRBV7-2,TRBJ1-2,-,-,TGTGCCAGCAGCTTAGCTAGGGGTGACTATGGCTACACCTTC,CASSLARGDYGYTF
TRBV23-1,TRBJ2-2,-,-,TGCGCCAGCAGTCAATCGAAACGGGCCCGCGGGGAGCTGTTTTTT,CASSQSKRARGELFF
TRBV27,TRBJ2-7,-,-,TGTGCCAGCAGGACAGATACTATTCCCTACGAGCAGTACTTC,CASRTDTIPYEQYF
TRBV20-1,TRBJ1-2,-,-,TGCAGTGCCCTACGGGAGTATGGCTACACCTTC,CSALREYGYTF
TRBV6-5,TRBJ1-2,-,-,TGTGCCAGCGGGGCAGGGGTGCTCTATGGCTACACCTTC,CASGAGVLYGYTF
TRBV7-6,TRBJ2-7,-,-,TGTGCCAGCAGCGCTAGGGAAGGATCACAAACCTACGAGCAGTACTTC,CASSAREGSQTYEQYF
TRBV6-7,TRBJ1-2,-,-,TGTGCCAGCAGTTACGGGGAGGGGGTGCCGCCTCCCTATGGCTACACCTTC,CASSYGEGVPPPYGYTF
TRBV4-3,TRBJ2-1,few,-,TGCGCCAGCAGCCAAGATAGCGGTCCTTACAATGAGCAGTTCTTC,CASSQDSGPYNEQFF
TRBV10-3,TRBJ1-3,few,-,TGTGCCATCGGGGCGGTCTCTGGAAACACCATATATTTT,CAIGAVSGNTIYF
TRBV19,TRBJ2-1,few,TRBD2,TGTGCCAGTAGTGCCAACAGACTAGCGGGAGACTACAATGAGCAGTTCTTC,CASSANRLAGDYNEQFF
TRBV7-8,TRBJ2-2,few,-,TGTGCCAGCAGCTCGGGCCAATACACCGGGGAGCTGTTTTTT,CASSSGQYTGELFF
TRBV7-2,TRBJ2-5,few,-,TGTGCCAGCAGCTTTTCCTCTGGGGCGGAGGAGACCCAGTACTTC,CASSFSSGAEETQYF
TRBV29-1,TRBJ2-3,-,TRBD2,TGCAGCGTCTACCAAGCGGGGATCACAGATACGCAGTATTTT,CSVYQAGITDTQYF
TRBV2,TRBJ2-7,-,-,TGTGCCGGATTCTCCCTCGACCGGGGGGCGGGTGAGCAGTACTTC,CAGFSLDRGAGEQYF
TRBV28,TRBJ2-1,-,TRBD2,TGTGCCAGCAGTTGGACTAGCGGGAGAGGGGGAACTTACAATGAGCAGTTCTTC,CASSWTSGRGGTYNEQFF
TRBV7-3,TRBJ2-1,few,TRBD2,TGTGCCAGCAGCTTAAGGGCGAGCGGGAGTAGTAATGAGCAGTTCTTC,CASSLRASGSSNEQFF
TRBV9,TRBJ2-5,-,TRBD2,TGTGCCAGCAGCGTTGTGGCGGGAGTGGGGCAAGAGACCCAGTACTTC,CASSVVAGVGQETQYF
TRBV18,TRBJ1-2,few,TRBD1,TGTGCCAGCTCACCTCAAACAGGGGACTATGGCTACACCTTC,CASSPQTGDYGYTF
TRBV9,TRBJ2-2,few,-,TGTGCCAGCAGCGTAAGGGGAAGCGGGAACACCGGGGAGCTGTTTTTT,CASSVRGSGNTGELFF
TRBV11-1,TRBJ1-1,few,-,TGTGCCAGCAGAGAGGGGAGGCAAGGAGGTACTGAAGCTTTCTTT,CASREGRQGGTEAFF
TRBV7-2,TRBJ1-5,few,-,TGTGCCAGCAGCTTATCGGGTTTTGGCAATCAGCCCCAGCATTTT,CASSLSGFGNQPQHF
TRBV4-1,TRBJ1-2,few,-,TGCGCCAGCAGCCAAGAGACCGCCGGACAGACGGTCTATGGCTACACCTTC,CASSQETAGQTVYGYTF
TRBV4-3,TRBJ2-7,-,-,TGCGCCAGCAGCCAACGCCATACAGGGTCCTCCACCTACGAGCAGTACTTC,CASSQRHTGSSTYEQYF
TRBV2,TRBJ2-3,few,-,TGTGCCAGCAGTGCGGCCGCGGAGATGCGGTATTTT,CASSAAAEMRYF
TRBV5-1,TRBJ2-1,-,TRBD2,TGCGCCAGCAGCTTGGAGGGACTATCCTACAATGAGCAGTTCTTC,CASSLEGLSYNEQFF
TRBV14,TRBJ2-7,-,-,TGTGCCAGCAGCCAAGCGGACAACTACGAGCAGTACTTC,CASSQADNYEQYF
TRBV6-6,TRBJ1-1,once,TRBD1,TGTGCCAGCAGCCCCACCCGCGGGACAGGAGGGACTGAAGCTTTCTTT,CASSPTRGTGGTEAFF
TRBV27,TRBJ2-7,-,-,TGTGCCAGCAGTTTTCAGAGATCCTACGAGCAGTACTTC,CASSFQRSYEQYF
TRBV9,TRBJ2-5,few,TRBD1,TGTGCCAGCAGCGCCTCTCAGGGGGCTGGGGAGACCCAGTACTTC,CASSASQGAGETQYF
TRBV27,TRBJ2-7,once,-,TGTGCCAGCAGTTTATCGTTGGGGATCTACGAGCAGTACTTC,CASSLSLGIYEQYF
TRBV9,TRBJ2-2,-,-,TGTGCCAGCAGCGTAGGCGACGGGAGTGGGGTCGGGGAGCTGTTTTTT,CASSVGDGSGVGELFF
TRBV2,TRBJ2-1,few,-,TGTGCCAGCAGCTCAAGCGGGAATGAGCAGTTCTTC,CASSSSGNEQFF
TRBV4-2,TRBJ2-2,few,TRBD1,TGTGCCAGCAGCCCCAGGACAGGCGCGAACACCGGGGAGCTGTTTTTT,CASSPRTGANTGELFF
TRBV7-2,TRBJ2-3,-,-,TGTGCCAGCAGCTTTCTGGGACCGTCAGATACGCAGTATTTT,CASSFLGPSDTQYF
TRBV6-6,TRBJ2-2,-,-,TGTGCCAGCACTCCAGGCTTCGCGAACACCGGGGAGCTGTTTTTT,CASTPGFANTGELFF
TRBV5-1,TRBJ2-7,few,-,TGCGCCAGCAGCGTGGGCCTCGGCGGGGTAAATAGGGAGCAGTACTTC,CASSVGLGGVNREQYF
TRBV7-9,TRBJ2-5,-,-,TGTGCCAGCACGGGGCAAAGCCAAGAGACCCAGTACTTC,CASTGQSQETQYF
TRBV19,TRBJ2-2,-,-,TGTGCCAGTAGTATGAAGGGTACCGGGGAGCTGTTTTTT,CASSMKGTGELFF
TRBV5-4,TRBJ2-1,few,TRBD2,TGTGCCAGCAGCTTGGCCGCGACTAGCGGGGGCTATGAGCAGTTCTTC,CASSLAATSGGYEQFF
TRBV4-1,TRBJ2-3,-,TRBD2,TGCGCCAGCAGCCCTCGCCCCGATGTAGCGGGAGTAGATACGCAGTATTTT,CASSPRPDVAGVDTQYF
TRBV7-3,TRBJ2-1,-,-,TGTGCCAGCAGCTTAATGGCCGGCGGGGTCCATGAGCAGTTCTTC,CASSLMAGGVHEQFF
TRBV7-9,TRBJ2-3,once,-,TGTGCCAGCAGCTTAGCTCGCGGGATAGCCACAGATACGCAGTATTTT,CASSLARGIATDTQYF
TRBV11-2,TRBJ2-2,-,-,TGTGCCAGCAGTAATTTGGGGGGCGGGCACGGGGAGCTGTTTTTT,CASSNLGGGHGELFF
TRBV7-8,TRBJ2-7,-,TRBD2,TGTGCCAGCAGCTTAGGCGGGAGAAAGTACTACGAGCAGTACTTC,CASSLGGRKYYEQYF
TRBV5-1,TRBJ2-4,-,-,TGCGCCAGCAGTCGGGACGGGGTAGACATTCAGTACTTC,CASSRDGVDIQYF
TRBV7-2,TRBJ2-6,-,-,TGTGCCAGCAGCTCGCTTCTAGCGAGCCAGGCTGGGGCCAACGTCCTGACTTTC,CASSSLLASQAGANVLTF